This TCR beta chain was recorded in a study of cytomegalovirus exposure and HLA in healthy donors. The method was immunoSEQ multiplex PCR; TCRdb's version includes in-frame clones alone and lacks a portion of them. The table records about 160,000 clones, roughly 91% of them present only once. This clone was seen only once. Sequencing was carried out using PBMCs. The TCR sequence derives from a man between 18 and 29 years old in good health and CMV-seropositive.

Written as DNA, the CDR3 is TGTGCCAGCATCCGCCAGTCGGGCACCGGGGAGCTGTTTTTT. This encodes CASIRQSGTGELFF. The J gene is TRBJ2-2, the V gene TRBV7-9; D unresolved. V dropped 7 bases and J dropped 4 bases, with 13 bases sitting between them. CDR1 is SEHNR and CDR2 is FQNEAQ in the germline V gene (reference sequence). This CDR3 is 14 amino acids long.